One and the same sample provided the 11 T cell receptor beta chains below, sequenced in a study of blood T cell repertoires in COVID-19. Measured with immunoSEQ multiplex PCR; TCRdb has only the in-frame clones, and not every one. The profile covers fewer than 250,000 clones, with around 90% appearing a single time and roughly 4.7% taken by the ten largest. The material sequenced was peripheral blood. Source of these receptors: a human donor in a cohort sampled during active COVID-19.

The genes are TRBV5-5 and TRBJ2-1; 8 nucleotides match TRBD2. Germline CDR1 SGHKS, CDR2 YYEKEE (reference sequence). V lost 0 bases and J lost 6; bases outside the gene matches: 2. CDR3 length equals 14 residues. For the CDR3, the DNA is TGTGCCAGCAGCTTGGGACTAGCGAGCAATGAGCAGTTCTTC. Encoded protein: CASSLGLASNEQFF.

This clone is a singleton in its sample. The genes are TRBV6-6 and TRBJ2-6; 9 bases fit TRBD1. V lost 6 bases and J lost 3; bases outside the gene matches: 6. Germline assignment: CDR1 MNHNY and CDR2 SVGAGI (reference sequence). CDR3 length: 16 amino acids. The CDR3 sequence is CASSRDRDIGANVLTF. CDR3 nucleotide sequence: TGTGCCAGCAGCCGGGACAGGGATATTGGGGCCAACGTCCTGACTTTC.

The CDR3 bases are TGCAGTGCTAGTGCGGAGGGGCGCGTTCACCAAGAGACCCAGTACTTC. Protein sequence: CSASAEGRVHQETQYF. The genes are TRBV20-1 and TRBJ2-5, with D perhaps matching TRBD2 (6 bases). The CDR3 extends over 16 amino acids. Germline CDR1 is DFQATT and CDR2 is SNEGSKA (reference sequence). Between the trimmed V and J ends, which lost 3 bases and 0 bases, there was a span of 17 bases.

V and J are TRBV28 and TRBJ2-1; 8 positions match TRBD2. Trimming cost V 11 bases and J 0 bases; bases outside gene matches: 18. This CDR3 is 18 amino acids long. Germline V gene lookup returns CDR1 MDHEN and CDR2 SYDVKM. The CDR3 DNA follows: TGTGCCTCCCTAACGGGGAGACTAGCGTTGAGCTCCTACAATGAGCAGTTCTTC. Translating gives CASLTGRLALSSYNEQFF.

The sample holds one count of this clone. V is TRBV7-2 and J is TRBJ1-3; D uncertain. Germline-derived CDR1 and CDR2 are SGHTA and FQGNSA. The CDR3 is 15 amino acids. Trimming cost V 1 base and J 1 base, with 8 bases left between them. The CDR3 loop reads CASSLGSGSGNTIYF. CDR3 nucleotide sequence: TGTGCCAGCAGCTTAGGATCGGGTTCTGGAAACACCATATATTTT.

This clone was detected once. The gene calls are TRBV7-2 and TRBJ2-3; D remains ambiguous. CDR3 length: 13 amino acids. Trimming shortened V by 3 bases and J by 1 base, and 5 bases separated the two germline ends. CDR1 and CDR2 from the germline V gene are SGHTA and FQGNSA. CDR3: CASSFPGTDTQYF. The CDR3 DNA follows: TGTGCCAGCAGCTTCCCGGGCACAGATACGCAGTATTTT.

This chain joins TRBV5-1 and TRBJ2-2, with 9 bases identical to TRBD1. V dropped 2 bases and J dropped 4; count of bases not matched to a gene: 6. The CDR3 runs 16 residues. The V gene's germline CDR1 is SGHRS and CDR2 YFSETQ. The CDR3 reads CASSLAGTGLTGELFF. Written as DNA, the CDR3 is TGCGCCAGCAGCTTAGCGGGGACAGGGCTCACCGGGGAGCTGTTTTTT.

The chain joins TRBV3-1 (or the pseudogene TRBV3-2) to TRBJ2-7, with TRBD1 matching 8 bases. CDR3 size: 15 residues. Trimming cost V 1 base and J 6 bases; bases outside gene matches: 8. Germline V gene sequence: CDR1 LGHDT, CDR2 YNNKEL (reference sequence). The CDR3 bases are TGTGCCAGCAGCCAAGGGACAGGGATTAAGGCCGAGCAGTACTTC. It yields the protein CASSQGTGIKAEQYF.

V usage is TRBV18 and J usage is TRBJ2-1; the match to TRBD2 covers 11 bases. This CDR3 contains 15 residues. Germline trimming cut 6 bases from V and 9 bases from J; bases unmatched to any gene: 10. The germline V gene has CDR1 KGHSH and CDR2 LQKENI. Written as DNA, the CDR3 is TGTGCCAGCTCGCGATTAGCGGGGGGGGTAGCTGAGCAGTTCTTC. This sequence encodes CASSRLAGGVAEQFF.

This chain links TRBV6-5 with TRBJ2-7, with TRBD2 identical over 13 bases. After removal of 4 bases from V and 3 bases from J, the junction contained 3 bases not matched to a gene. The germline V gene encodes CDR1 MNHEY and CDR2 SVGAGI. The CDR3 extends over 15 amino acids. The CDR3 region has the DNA TGTGCCAGCAGTTCCGGACTAGCGGGAGACTACGAGCAGTACTTC. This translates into CASSSGLAGDYEQYF.

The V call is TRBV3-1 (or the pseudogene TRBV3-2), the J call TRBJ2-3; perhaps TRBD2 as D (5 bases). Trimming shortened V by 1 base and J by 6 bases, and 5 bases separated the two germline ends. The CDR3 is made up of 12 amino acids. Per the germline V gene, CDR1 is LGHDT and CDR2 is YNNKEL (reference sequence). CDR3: CASSQGGDTQYF. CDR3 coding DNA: TGTGCCAGCAGCCAAGGCGGGGATACGCAGTATTTT.